The sequence of this T cell receptor beta chain was determined in a study of human T cells and chemical hapten exposure. TCRdb reanalysed the RACE reads using MiXCR and keeps one entry per CDR3 protein. The table shows about 300,000 distinct CDR3 sequences, with 5% to 6.5% occurring only once. Stated time point: pre-sensitization, week 0. Treatment meaning: therapeutic diphenylcyclopropenone sensitization with weekly scalp DPC. Alopecia patients, 18 to 70 years old and DPC-suitable, served as donors. This clonotype has ten or more counts. Germline V gene lookup returns CDR1 MNHEY and CDR2 SVGEGT. V was shortened by 0 bases and J by 4 bases, with 13 bases between the two germline ends. The CDR3 extends over 15 amino acids.

The genes are TRBV6-2 or TRBV6-3 and TRBJ2-7; TRBD2 is a possible D gene (6 bases). This TCR came from a woman aged 18-29 years with alopecia areata. Some clones in this sample may be carry-over from other donors' samples. Sequencing used whole blood, obtained in connection with sensitization to the hapten diphenylcyclopropenone (DPC). CDR3 sequence: CASSYSTAGTYEQYF. The CDR3 DNA reads as TGTGCCAGCAGTTACTCAACGGCAGGGACTTACGAGCAGTACTTC.